The T cell receptor (beta chain) under discussion was sequenced for a study of T cells in Graves' hyperthyroidism and ophthalmopathy. Each diagnosis drew on symptoms, thyroxine, TRAb, thyroid ultrasound and orbital computed tomography findings. Extraction of PBMCs used roughly 9.6 ml of fresh peripheral blood. Study-level results: Most clonotypes expanded in the thyroid (above 0.001) were also present in blood. The model made its ophthalmopathy prediction, and onset followed a median about 5.9 months later.

Worth noting for this clonotype: What it binds is not known.

TCR beta CDR3 regions were amplified from RNA. In the first-round RT-PCR of the TCR CDR3, the HTBI primer set was used. From the multiplex PCR reads, TCRdb called clonotypes with MiXCR, one entry per CDR3 protein. The repertoire holds about 520,000 distinct CDR3 sequences, with roughly 24% as singletons. Sequenced input: blood. This receptor was identified in a woman younger than 45 with Graves' ophthalmopathy.

The CDR3 region has the DNA TGTGCCAGCAGCTCTTTGGGTGTGAACACTGAAGCTTTCTTT. Amino acids: CASSSLGVNTEAFF. This chain uses TRBV7-2 with TRBJ1-1; D ambiguous. CDR3 size: 14 residues. Germline values: CDR1 SGHTA, CDR2 FQGNSA. The germline V and J ends were trimmed by 4 bases and 0 bases, with 9 bases remaining between them.